This entry describes one TCR beta chain. The germline V gene has CDR1 SGHAT and CDR2 FQNNGV. The CDR3 runs 12 residues. Trimming stripped 5 bases from V and 4 bases from J, with 9 bases between. This sample stems from a study of molecular identifiers for immune sequencing clone quantification. TCRdb re-called the PCR reads with MiXCR, one entry per CDR3 protein. The sample records some 97,000 distinct CDR3 sequences, over 30% being singletons. The sequence came from a human donor in good health. Some libraries in this study had Jurkat cell RNA spiked in. The chain carries TRBV11-2 and TRBJ2-7; no clear D. Sample: naive CD8+ T cells from blood, with Jurkat cell RNA spiked in. Regarding subset: FACS-sorted CD8+CD4-CCR7+CD45RA+ naive T cells. CDR3 sequence (DNA): TGTGCCAGCAGCATTGTCCGGTACGAGCAGTACTTC. Amino acid sequence: CASSIVRYEQYF.